This TCR beta chain stems from a study of shared clonotypes between healthy human individuals. Using immunoSEQ multiplex PCR, the repertoire was profiled, and TCRdb retains in-frame clones only, with some absent. The data contain a few million clones, roughly 95% of them seen just once; the ten biggest clones take up 0.1% to 0.15%. The sequenced sample consisted of naive CD4+ T cells sorted from blood. Documented subset: CD45RA+ positively selected. The receptor comes from a man aged 18 to 29 in good health.

In DNA form, the CDR3 reads TGTGCCAGCAGAAGCCAACGAGGGGACACTGAAGCTTTCTTT. Translated: CASRSQRGDTEAFF. The chain links TRBV7-2 to TRBJ1-1; weak D call: TRBD1 (5 bases). Germline lookup yields CDR1 SGHTA and CDR2 FQGNSA. This CDR3 is built from 14 residues. V lost 6 bases, J lost 3 bases, and 14 bases lay in between.